Following are 25 T cell receptor beta chains from one sample sequenced in a study of cytomegalovirus exposure and HLA in healthy donors. Amplification used 60 Vbeta primers and 13 Jbeta primers. Sequenced by immunoSEQ multiplex PCR; TCRdb stores in-frame clones only, minus some. The profile shows approximately 220,000 clones, almost 80% of them singletons. Sequenced sample: PBMCs. Receptor source: a male donor in good health and CMV-seronegative.

This clone was detected a few times. The chain uses TRBV7-9 and TRBJ2-5, with D possibly being TRBD2 (5 bases). The germline V gene has CDR1 SEHNR and CDR2 FQNEAQ (reference sequence). This CDR3 is built from 15 residues. V was cut by 4 bases and J by 4 bases, with 16 bases left in between. The CDR3 loop is CASSSPTKLRETQYF. In nucleotides, the CDR3 is TGTGCCAGCAGCTCTCCGACTAAATTACGAGAGACCCAGTACTTC.

This clone was counted once. The J gene is TRBJ2-5, the V gene TRBV7-9, with TRBD1 matching 9 bases. Trimming removed 11 bases from V and 5 bases from J; junction bases left unmatched: 9. Germline loops: CDR1 SEHNR, CDR2 FQNEAQ (reference sequence). The CDR3 is 13 amino acids. The CDR3 reads CAGGDRVGETQYF. In DNA, the CDR3 is TGTGCCGGAGGGGACAGGGTTGGGGAGACCCAGTACTTC. Together with reference TRBV7-9 and TRBJ2-5, the CDR3 gives the full variable domain: DTGVSQNPRHKITKRGQNVTFRCDPISEHNRLYWYRQTLGQGPEFLTYFQNEAQLEKSRLLSDRFSAERPKGSFSTLEIQRTEQGDSAMYLCAGGDRVGETQYFGPGTRLLVL.

V and J are TRBV9 and TRBJ2-1; 7 nucleotides agree with TRBD1. Germline-derived CDR1 and CDR2 are SGDLS and YYNGEE. Trimming took 0 bases from V and 1 from J; bases not matched to a gene: 1. The CDR3 has 15 residues. CDR3 in amino acids: CASSVGQGSYNEQFF. DNA of the CDR3: TGTGCCAGCAGCGTAGGACAGGGTTCCTACAATGAGCAGTTCTTC.

V and J are TRBV30 and TRBJ2-1, with 16 bases lining up with TRBD2. The ends lost 8 bases at V and 10 bases at J; junction bases unmatched: 17. Germline loops: CDR1 GTSNPN, CDR2 SVGIG (reference sequence). CDR3 length: 17 amino acids. The DNA for the CDR3 is TGTGCCGCCCTCCGCCCGGGACTAGCGGGGGGGCCGGAGGAGCAGTTCTTC. This sequence encodes CAALRPGLAGGPEEQFF. The variable domain in full, completed from reference TRBV30 and TRBJ2-1, reads SQTIHQWPATLVQPVGSPLSLECTVEGTSNPNLYWYRQAAGRGLQLLFYSVGIGQISSEVPQNLSASRPQDRQFILSSKKLLLSDSGFYLCAALRPGLAGGPEEQFFGPGTRLTVL.

The chain links TRBV7-9 to TRBJ1-1, with TRBD1 identical over 9 bases. The germline V gene has CDR1 SEHNR and CDR2 FQNEAQ (reference sequence). This CDR3 has 12 amino acids. The V and J ends lost 6 bases and 10 bases, in that order; junction bases with no gene match: 6. The CDR3: CASRGQGLRAFF. The CDR3, as DNA: TGTGCCAGCAGAGGACAGGGGTTGCGAGCTTTCTTT.

This clone occurred a few times. The genes are TRBV28 and TRBJ1-1; no definite D call. The CDR3 consists of 16 residues. Trimming pared 2 bases from V and 7 bases from J, leaving 20 bases between. Per germline, CDR1 MDHEN and CDR2 SYDVKM. DNA for the CDR3: TGTGCCAGCAGTTTACTCGCCGGCCAGGAGGTGGATGAAGCTTTCTTT. Translation: CASSLLAGQEVDEAFF. The full variable domain, in which reference TRBV28 and TRBJ1-1 provide the parts outside the CDR3, is DVKVTQSSRYLVKRTGEKVFLECVQDMDHENMFWYRQDPGLGLRLIYFSYDVKMKEKGDIPEGYSVSREKKERFSLILESASTNQTSMYLCASSLLAGQEVDEAFFGQGTRLTVV.

The chain has TRBV4-3 and TRBJ1-1; D is unclear. Looked up from germline, CDR1 is LGHNA and CDR2 is YSLEER. The CDR3 is made up of 13 amino acids. V lost 0 bases to trimming and J lost 0 bases, with 2 bases between them. The CDR3: CASSQDLNTEAFF. Written as DNA, the CDR3 is TGCGCCAGCAGCCAAGACTTGAACACTGAAGCTTTCTTT.

Only a few counts were recorded for this clone. The CDR3 reads CAIGTGRGGSGNTIYF. The DNA of the CDR3 is TGTGCCATCGGCACAGGGAGAGGGGGCTCTGGAAACACCATATATTTT. The chain is built from TRBV10-3 and TRBJ1-3; D is possibly TRBD1 (6 bases). The CDR3 covers 16 residues. Germline-derived CDR1 and CDR2 are ENHRY and SYGVKD. V gave up 8 bases and J gave up 0 bases, with 17 bases separating them.

J is TRBJ1-1 and V is TRBV2; 7 bases map to TRBD1. J lost 1 base, V lost 5 bases, and 7 bases had no gene match. The length of the CDR3 is 15 residues. Germline CDR1 SNHLY, CDR2 FYNNEI. CDR3 residues: CASSSQTGSNTEAFF. Written as DNA, the CDR3 is TGTGCCAGCAGTTCCCAGACAGGGTCGAACACTGAAGCTTTCTTT.

This clone came up once. The genes are TRBV27 and TRBJ2-7, with a weak D call TRBD1 (6 bases). The CDR3 has 16 amino acids. Trimming left V 8 bases short and J 4 bases short, with 24 bases between. Germline-derived CDR1 and CDR2 are MNHEY and SMNVEV (reference sequence). CDR3 bases: TGTGCCAGCGGGAGCTTACGAACAGGGCTGGAGTACGAGCAGTACTTC. Protein sequence: CASGSLRTGLEYEQYF.

The rearrangement uses TRBV7-9 and TRBJ2-2; no firm D call. Germline V gives CDR1 SEHNR, CDR2 FQNEAQ (reference sequence). This CDR3 is built from 16 residues. V shed 7 bases and J shed 5 bases, with 20 bases lying between them. DNA of the CDR3: TGTGCCAGCAACAAACTTCCGTCCCAACAGACCGGGGAGCTGTTTTTT. Translation: CASNKLPSQQTGELFF. Full variable domain (remainder filled in from reference TRBV7-9 and TRBJ2-2): DTGVSQNPRHKITKRGQNVTFRCDPISEHNRLYWYRQTLGQGPEFLTYFQNEAQLEKSRLLSDRFSAERPKGSFSTLEIQRTEQGDSAMYLCASNKLPSQQTGELFFGEGSRLTVL.

The chain carries TRBV4-1 and TRBJ2-5; the D gene is possibly TRBD2 (6 bases). With the DNA end fitting TRBJ2-7 better, the J assignment may be wrong. Germline lookup yields CDR1 MGHRA and CDR2 YSYEKL. The CDR3 extends over 13 amino acids. CDR3: CATGGATTYEQYF. CDR3 nucleotides: TGCGCCACGGGCGGGGCGACGACCTACGAGCAGTACTTC.

The V gene is TRBV6-5, the J gene TRBJ1-3; D is possibly TRBD1 (5 bases). V dropped 7 bases and J dropped 0 bases, with 10 bases sitting between them. This CDR3 region has 14 residues. CDR1 is MNHEY, CDR2 SVGAGI, per germline. The CDR3 loop reads CASMGLSSGNTIYF. CDR3 DNA sequence: TGTGCCAGCATGGGGCTTAGCTCTGGAAACACCATATATTTT.

V is TRBV2 and J is TRBJ2-5; 9 nucleotides match TRBD2. The CDR3 totals 15 residues. V shed 7 bases and J 5 bases; nucleotides not matched to a gene: 11. Germline V gene lookup returns CDR1 SNHLY and CDR2 FYNNEI. CDR3 nucleotide sequence: TGTGCCAGCAACGGAGCTCTGACTAGCGGCGAGACCCAGTACTTC. Protein product: CASNGALTSGETQYF. Variable domain in full (rest from reference TRBV2 and TRBJ2-5): EPEVTQTPSHQVTQMGQEVILRCVPISNHLYFYWYRQILGQKVEFLVSFYNNEISEKSEIFDDQFSVERPDGSNFTLKIRSTKLEDSAMYFCASNGALTSGETQYFGPGTRLLVL.

The chain uses TRBV7-9 and TRBJ1-5; unclear D gene. The CDR3 has 15 residues. Trimming cost V 0 bases and J 5 bases, with 11 bases left between them. From germline, CDR1 is SEHNR and CDR2 FQNEAQ (reference sequence). The CDR3 region is CASSLAGRQDQPQHF. The CDR3 DNA reads as TGTGCCAGCAGCTTAGCCGGCCGCCAGGATCAGCCCCAGCATTTT.

The chain couples TRBV5-1 to TRBJ2-5; 8 bases match TRBD2. The CDR3 runs 14 residues. The germline V gene has CDR1 SGHRS and CDR2 YFSETQ. J lost 2 bases, V lost 6 bases, and 6 bases had no gene match. The CDR3: CASTSGGLQETQYF. The CDR3 DNA sequence: TGCGCCAGCACTTCGGGGGGGCTGCAAGAGACCCAGTACTTC.

CDR3 residues: CASSSRGFDTQYF. The CDR3, as DNA: TGCGCCAGCAGCTCTCGGGGGTTTGATACGCAGTATTTT. The chain uses TRBV5-1 and TRBJ2-3; D possibly corresponds to TRBD2 (6 bases). The length of the CDR3 is 13 residues. Trimming removed 3 bases from V and 6 bases from J, with 11 bases in between. Per germline, CDR1 SGHRS and CDR2 YFSETQ.

The rearrangement links TRBV7-3 to TRBJ2-2, with 7 nucleotides matching TRBD1. J was trimmed by 0 bases and V by 6 bases; bases with no gene match: 7. Germline V gene sequence: CDR1 SGHTA, CDR2 FQGTGA. The CDR3 consists of 16 residues. CDR3 residues: CASSPLDRANTGELFF. The CDR3 DNA follows: TGTGCCAGCAGTCCCCTAGACAGGGCGAACACCGGGGAGCTGTTTTTT. Filled out from reference TRBV7-3 and TRBJ2-2, the complete variable domain reads GAGVSQTPSNKVTEKGKYVELRCDPISGHTALYWYRQSLGQGPEFLIYFQGTGAADDSGLPNDRFFAVRPEGSVSTLKIQRTERGDSAVYLCASSPLDRANTGELFFGEGSRLTVL.

The chain combines TRBV6-5 with TRBJ1-1; D perhaps matches TRBD1 (6 bases). CDR1 is MNHEY, CDR2 SVGAGI, per germline. Between the trimmed V and J ends, which lost 0 bases and 10 bases, there was a span of 12 bases. The CDR3 sequence is 13 residues long. The CDR3 reads CASSYSGGQGAFF. The CDR3, as DNA: TGTGCCAGCAGTTACTCGGGGGGGCAGGGAGCTTTCTTT.

The chain couples TRBV9 to TRBJ1-1; D ambiguous. Germline V gene sequence: CDR1 SGDLS, CDR2 YYNGEE. The CDR3 has 14 amino acids. Trimming cost V 2 bases and J 11 bases, with 19 bases left between them. DNA of the CDR3: TGTGCCAGCAGCGTCTCCGAAGACCTGAGGCCCGCTTTCTTT. Translation gives CASSVSEDLRPAFF.

V and J are TRBV5-5 and TRBJ2-1; TRBD1 agrees at 8 bases. The CDR3 sequence is 20 residues long. The germline V gene has CDR1 SGHKS and CDR2 YYEKEE (reference sequence). V trimming: 2 bases; J trimming: 6 bases; junction bases outside the gene matches: 22. CDR3 DNA sequence: TGTGCCAGCAGCTTCAGTTGGACAGGGCTTTACCCCTCGGGGATCAATGAGCAGTTCTTC. Translating it yields CASSFSWTGLYPSGINEQFF.

This clone was detected once. The chain joins TRBV5-6 to TRBJ2-5; D remains ambiguous. The ends were cut back, 0 bases at V and 4 bases at J, with 10 bases in the middle. Germline lookup yields CDR1 SGHDT and CDR2 YYEEEE. The CDR3 is 14 residues long. The CDR3 is CASSLGLAGETQYF. The CDR3 DNA follows: TGTGCCAGCAGCTTGGGATTAGCTGGAGAGACCCAGTACTTC.

The rearrangement uses TRBV6-5 and TRBJ2-1; 8 positions match TRBD2. The CDR3 is made up of 15 amino acids. Trimming took 5 bases from V and 8 from J; bases not matched to a gene: 11. Germline CDR1 is MNHEY and CDR2 is SVGAGI. The CDR3 sequence: CASSARRGGGDEQFF. The CDR3 nucleotides are TGTGCCAGCAGTGCAAGACGGGGGGGCGGTGATGAGCAGTTCTTC.

This chain connects TRBV30 to TRBJ1-6; 7 bases are shared with TRBD1. There are 16 residues in the CDR3. Germline loops: CDR1 GTSNPN, CDR2 SVGIG (reference sequence). J was trimmed by 4 bases and V by 2 bases; bases with no gene match: 8. CDR3 region: CAWSLEAGQYNSPLHF. As DNA, the CDR3 is TGTGCCTGGAGTCTTGAGGCGGGACAGTATAATTCACCCCTCCACTTT.

This chain connects TRBV18 to TRBJ2-5; a weak D match, TRBD2 (5 bases). CDR3 length: 13 amino acids. V was pared by 3 bases and J by 7 bases, with 12 bases between. The V gene's germline CDR1 is KGHSH and CDR2 LQKENI. The CDR3 sequence is CASSPTFRGTQYF. CDR3 DNA sequence: TGTGCCAGCTCACCCACTTTTCGGGGGACCCAGTACTTC.